This section outlines one T cell receptor (beta chain) sequence together with its context. Its antigen is not known. This sample was taken from a study of T cell repertoires in cytomegalovirus infection. As for the study in general: CMV infection and matching HLA type were both indicated by public TCR beta signatures. Study results and limitations: Identification of carriers of CMV plus the relevant HLA was achieved through cumulative public TCR beta family frequency. HLA-C-restricted CMV clonotypes gave the most frequent clonotype in two of eight donors.

Using its own MiXCR run on the reads, TCRdb lists one record per CDR3 protein. The sample lists 630,000 or so distinct CDR3 sequences; 24% were seen once. V gave up 2 bases and J gave up 7 bases, with 15 bases separating them. This CDR3 contains 15 residues. Sequencing was done on a sample of CD8+ T cells from PBMCs. This receptor was identified in a human donor in good health (CMV status not recorded). Some clones in this sample may be carry-over from other donors' samples. The genes are TRBV12-3 or TRBV12-4 and TRBJ1-5; the D gene is possibly TRBD1 (5 bases). CDR3: CASSLRGAGWQPQHF. The CDR3 DNA reads TGTGCCAGCAGTTTAAGAGGGGCGGGTTGGCAGCCCCAGCATTTT.